A selection of T cell receptor beta chains follows, all from one sample in a study of sequential checkpoint blockade in melanoma. The data were produced by immunoSEQ multiplex PCR, yet TCRdb's version contains in-frame clones alone and is incomplete. The sample contains around 9,000 clones, about 50% of which appear only once. Sequenced here: CD8+ T cells sorted from blood (inferred from file names), sampled from a patient given nivolumab and ipilimumab in sequence. These receptors originate from a human donor with melanoma. The CDR3 runs from the conserved cysteine through the conserved F or W.

V gene	J gene	CDR3 protein
TRBV5-1	TRBJ1-1	CASSFSQTGANTEAFF
TRBV10-3	TRBJ1-4	CAISEAATNEKLFF
TRBV6-1	TRBJ2-7	CASGWTSSSYEQYF
TRBV5-5	TRBJ2-1	CASSLPVYNEQFF
TRBV10-3	TRBJ1-4	CAISESREGEKLFF
TRBV5-8	TRBJ1-2	CASSLRAGYGYTF
TRBV28	TRBJ1-6	CASTDTGYYNSPLHF
TRBV6-5	TRBJ1-1	CASSYSQGAAEAFF
TRBV6-5	TRBJ2-1	CASSYSGGSSYNEQFF
TRBV7-9	TRBJ1-2	CASSGRDRPLYGYTF
TRBV27	.	CASHHSGLIYEQYF
TRBV28	TRBJ1-2	CASSPLVTMDRRYGYTF
TRBV7-6	TRBJ1-2	CASSLGGTDGYTF
TRBV18	TRBJ1-4	CASSPGTDNEKLFF
TRBV9	TRBJ2-3	CASSAGGGPDTQYF
TRBV28	TRBJ2-7	CASSSGLAGYEQYF
TRBV5-6	TRBJ2-5	CASSLSGGGETQYF
TRBV25-1	TRBJ2-2	CASSPGGAGELFF
TRBV6-5	TRBJ2-1	CASSYLGVGEQFF
TRBV5-1	TRBJ2-7	CASSLGLAGARTYEQYF